This record concerns one T cell receptor (beta chain) sequence. The antigen is not known. The data are from a study of brain T cells in children with intractable seizures. Study observations and caveats: Pre-surgery blood may have been undersampled, hiding some clones.

The time point is: blood from clinic visit 5 months post-surgery; TSC patient then seizure free. Surgery cases with the highest brain T cell transcript signatures were chosen for sequencing. At least one anti-epileptic drug was given before surgery. This CDR3 spans 14 amino acids. Germline assignment: CDR1 MDHEN and CDR2 SYDVKM. V lost 5 bases and J 5 bases, leaving 13 bases between the germline ends. Generated by immunoSEQ multiplex PCR, the TCRdb table keeps only in-frame clones and is missing some. The table has a few hundred thousand clones, over 90% seen once. This receptor was obtained from a boy under three years old with tuberous sclerosis and intractable seizures. The rearrangement joins TRBV28 to TRBJ1-3; D is unresolved. The specimen comprised peripheral blood, sampled roughly 5 months after surgery. The CDR3 protein is CASSLFFPRNTIYF. As DNA, the CDR3 is TGTGCCAGCAGTCTTTTTTTCCCGAGAAACACCATATATTTT.